Here is one T cell receptor beta chain with its context. Only in-frame clones appear in the TCRdb table, and some are missing; sequencing was by immunoSEQ multiplex PCR. The table lists 150,000 to 200,000 clones, approximately 80% of them singletons. This sample stems from a study of blood T cell repertoires in COVID-19. Looking at the study overall: In each case, the material was cDNA or gDNA derived from T cells, B-cell-depleted T cells, or PBMCs.

The CDR3 spans 14 residues. Germline V gives CDR1 GTSNPN, CDR2 SVGIG (reference sequence). V dropped 3 bases and J dropped 9; count of bases not matched to a gene: 7. Residents of 20 to 25 US areas, aged about 18 to 89 years, made up the participants. This chain uses TRBV30 with TRBJ2-1; 11 bases are a match to TRBD1. The sequence came from a man in his forties or fifties who had recovered from COVID-19. Input material: PBMCs or T cells enriched from blood (not recorded which). CDR3 nucleotides: TGTGCCTGGAGACCTGGGACAGGGGGGTTTGAGCAGTTCTTC. Amino acid sequence: CAWRPGTGGFEQFF.